Listed here are 7 T cell receptor beta chains from one sample, sequenced in a study of CD8+ T cells in alopecia areata. Sequencing templates came from extracted RNA that was reverse transcribed into cDNA. TCRdb's table, derived via immunoSEQ multiplex PCR, lists solely in-frame clones and lacks some. The table lists roughly 200,000 clones, 45% to 70% of them singletons, with around 5% in the top ten. Sequencing input: CD8+ T cells sorted from blood. All receptors derive from a human donor in good health.

The rearrangement links TRBV29-1 to TRBJ2-1; 7 bases line up with TRBD2. Germline lookup yields CDR1 SQVTM and CDR2 ANQGSEA. The CDR3 extends over 13 amino acids. CDR3 bases: TGCAGTGGGGAGGGGCCCTGGGACAATGAGCAGTTCTTC. This sequence encodes CSGEGPWDNEQFF.

This clone was found a few times. The V and J genes are TRBV4-1 and TRBJ1-2, with 9 bases lining up with TRBD1. The germline CDR1 and CDR2 sequences are MGHRA and YSYEKL. The CDR3 is made up of 15 amino acids. J gave up 5 bases and V 4 bases, and 8 bases lay outside the gene matches. This chain's CDR3 is CASSPKETGGYGYTF. The DNA of the CDR3 is TGCGCCAGCAGCCCAAAGGAGACAGGGGGGTATGGCTACACCTTC.

V gene TRBV6-1 combines with J gene TRBJ2-1, with 8 bases aligning to TRBD2. The CDR3 totals 15 residues. Germline V CDR1 and CDR2: MNHNS, SASEGT. J lost 1 base, V lost 5 bases, and 4 bases had no gene match. The CDR3 protein is CASSLAGLSYNEQFF. The CDR3 coding sequence is TGTGCCAGCAGTCTAGCGGGCCTATCCTACAATGAGCAGTTCTTC.

The chain is built from TRBV6-1 and TRBJ2-7; D is ambiguous. The CDR3 runs 13 residues. Trimming took 0 bases from V and 2 from J, leaving 5 bases between them. Germline lookup yields CDR1 MNHNS and CDR2 SASEGT. The CDR3 protein is CASSEAPTYEQYF. Here the CDR3 DNA reads TGTGCCAGCAGTGAAGCCCCTACCTACGAGCAGTACTTC.

The CDR3 region is CASSQVGQVYGYTF. As DNA, the CDR3 is TGCGCCAGCAGCCAAGTAGGGCAGGTGTATGGCTACACCTTC. The rearrangement uses TRBV4-1 and TRBJ1-2; D not certain. CDR3 length equals 14 residues. CDR1 MGHRA and CDR2 YSYEKL come from the germline V gene. V was trimmed by 1 base and J by 5 bases, leaving 11 bases between them.

The rearrangement uses TRBV5-1 and TRBJ2-7, with D perhaps given as TRBD1 or TRBD2 (6 bases each). The V gene lost 7 bases and the J gene lost 1 base, with 18 bases spanning the gap. The CDR3 covers 15 residues. Per germline, CDR1 SGHRS and CDR2 YFSETQ. CDR3 sequence (DNA): TGCGCCAGCGGGATGTTAAGGGGGGATTCCTACGAGCAGTACTTC. Protein: CASGMLRGDSYEQYF.

Only a few counts were recorded for this clone. The CDR3 reads CASSLESHNEQFF. The CDR3 coding sequence is TGCGCCAGCAGCTTGGAAAGCCACAATGAGCAGTTCTTC. The V and J genes are TRBV5-1 and TRBJ2-1; D remains unclear. CDR1 and CDR2 from the germline V gene are SGHRS and YFSETQ. Trimming took 0 bases from V and 5 from J, leaving 6 bases between them. This CDR3 region has 13 residues. The full variable domain, rest sourced from reference TRBV5-1 and TRBJ2-1, is KAGVTQTPRYLIKTRGQQVTLSCSPISGHRSVSWYQQTPGQGLQFLFEYFSETQRNKGNFPGRFSGRQFSNSRSEMNVSTLELGDSALYLCASSLESHNEQFFGPGTRLTVL.